In this sample, the clone carrying this T cell receptor beta chain turned up a few times. The antigen is unknown. Of the isolated RNA, all was reverse transcribed, and so the sequenced material was expressed TCRB transcripts. Here immunoSEQ multiplex PCR was the method, and the copy in TCRdb shows in-frame clones only, minus some. The sample shows 150,000 to 180,000 clones, 10% of them seen only once. CDR1 and CDR2 from the germline V gene are MNHEY and SMNVEV (reference sequence). The CDR3 is 15 amino acids. The ends lost 6 bases at V and 0 bases at J; junction bases unmatched: 5. The source of the sample is a study of beta chain features in type 1 diabetes. Overall study results and limits: Type 1 diabetes patients had TCRB CDR3s that were shorter (moderately but significantly so) in all four CD4+ subsets.

Sequences were obtained from central memory CD4+ T cells from blood. V gene TRBV27 combines with J gene TRBJ2-7; 10 bases fit TRBD2. This receptor was obtained from a man in his thirties or forties with type 1 diabetes. CDR3 nucleotide sequence: TGTGCCAGCAGGACTACTAGCGGGGTCTCCTACGAGCAGTACTTC. Protein: CASRTTSGVSYEQYF.